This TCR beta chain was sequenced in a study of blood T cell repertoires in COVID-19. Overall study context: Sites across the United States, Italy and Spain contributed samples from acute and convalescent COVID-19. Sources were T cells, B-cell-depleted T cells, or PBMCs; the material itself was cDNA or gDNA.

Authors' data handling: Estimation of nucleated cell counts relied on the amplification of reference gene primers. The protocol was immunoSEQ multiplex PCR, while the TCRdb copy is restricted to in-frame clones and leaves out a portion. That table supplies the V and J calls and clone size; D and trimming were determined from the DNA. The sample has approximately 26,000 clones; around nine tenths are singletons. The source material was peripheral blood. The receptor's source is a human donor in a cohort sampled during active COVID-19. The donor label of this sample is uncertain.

The DNA of the CDR3 is TGCGCCAGCAGGCCCGGGACAGGGGATCAGCCCCAGCATTTT. Amino acids: CASRPGTGDQPQHF. The chain joins TRBV5-1 to TRBJ1-5; the match to TRBD1 covers 10 bases. Germline CDR1 is SGHRS and CDR2 is YFSETQ. The CDR3 contains 14 residues. V shed 5 bases and J 5 bases; nucleotides not matched to a gene: 4.